Below are 9 T cell receptor beta chains sequenced from a single sample in a study of post-analysis software for immune sequencing data. Antigens of these TCRs are unknown. Presence of unique molecular identifiers characterized the TCR beta cDNA libraries. TCRdb re-analysed the PCR reads in MiXCR, keeping a single row per CDR3 protein. The sample records over 250,000 distinct CDR3 sequences, 36% being singletons. Overall study findings and caveats: TRBV5-6, TRBV5-1 and TRBV20-1 were among four or five TRBV segments more frequent in patients than controls.

Sample: blood. The receptors shown here come from a girl aged 10-17 years with multiple sclerosis.

This clonotype was found a few times. This chain links TRBV29-1 with TRBJ2-1; the D gene is possibly TRBD2 (6 bases). Germline-derived CDR1 and CDR2 are SQVTM and ANQGSEA. The CDR3 has 14 residues. Trimming stripped 3 bases from V and 8 bases from J, with 17 bases between. The CDR3 is CSVDMFGGGDEQFF. CDR3 coding DNA: TGCAGCGTTGATATGTTCGGGGGAGGCGATGAGCAGTTCTTC.

With regard to this clonotype: Compared with germline, one end of the junction differs, possibly owing to a read error. This chain connects TRBV20-1 to TRBJ2-3; 11 nucleotides line up with TRBD2. The germline gives CDR1 DFQATT, CDR2 SNEGSKA (reference sequence). CDR3 length: 17 residues. The chain's CDR3 is CSARDPGTSGSIDTQYF. The CDR3 nucleotides read TGCAGTGCTAGAGATCCGGGGACTAGCGGTAGCATAGATACGCAGTATTTT.

The chain has TRBV7-8 and TRBJ1-5, with a possible D match to TRBD1 (5 bases). The CDR3 extends over 16 amino acids. Germline V gives CDR1 SGHVS, CDR2 FQNEAQ. With 5 bases removed from V and 5 bases from J, the gap between germline ends came to 19 bases. The chain's CDR3 is CASSHRGKGRDQPQHF. The DNA for the CDR3 is TGTGCCAGCAGCCATAGGGGTAAGGGGCGAGATCAGCCCCAGCATTTT.

In this sample, this clonotype turned up once. A much bigger clone sits one base away, suggesting this may be a read error. The chain links TRBV5-6 to TRBJ2-1; no clear D gene. The J call is uncertain, as TRBJ2-7 better fits the DNA end. Germline lookup yields CDR1 SGHDT and CDR2 YYEEEE. This CDR3 is built from 13 residues. This chain's CDR3 is CASSLRPYNEQYF. The CDR3 nucleotides are TGTGCCAGCAGCCTGAGACCCTACAATGAGCAGTACTTC.

The genes are TRBV9 and TRBJ2-3; possibly TRBD2 for D (5 bases). Germline values: CDR1 SGDLS, CDR2 YYNGEE. The CDR3 covers 15 residues. V was shortened by 0 bases and J by 5 bases, with 13 bases between the two germline ends. CDR3 DNA: TGTGCCAGCAGCGTAGTGGGTAGCGTCGGAGATACGCAGTATTTT. It yields the protein CASSVVGSVGDTQYF.

This clonotype was observed at least ten times. The chain recombines TRBV7-2 with TRBJ1-5; D gene uncertain. The CDR3 consists of 13 residues. Trimming took 2 bases from V and 6 from J, leaving 8 bases between them. Germline V gene data show CDR1 as SGHTA and CDR2 as FQGNSA. The CDR3 nucleotides read TGTGCCAGCAGCTTAATCATGGCTCAGCCCCAGCATTTT. Protein sequence: CASSLIMAQPQHF. The variable domain in full, completed from reference TRBV7-2 and TRBJ1-5, reads GAGVSQSPSNKVTEKGKDVELRCDPISGHTALYWYRQSLGQGLEFLIYFQGNSAPDKSGLPSDRFSAERTGGSVSTLTIQRTQQEDSAVYLCASSLIMAQPQHFGDGTRLSIL.

In the case of this clonotype: A much more abundant neighbour one base away suggests this may be a read error. The J gene is TRBJ2-1, the V gene TRBV20-1, with TRBD2 matching over 11 bases. With V trimmed by 7 bases and J by 5 bases, 4 bases remained unmatched. The CDR3 extends over 13 amino acids. Germline V gene lookup returns CDR1 DFQATT and CDR2 SNEGSKA (reference sequence). The CDR3 reads CSVSGGANNEQFF. CDR3 DNA: TGCAGTGTTAGCGGGGGGGCCAACAATGAGCAGTTCTTC.

In this sample, this clonotype turned up many times. The gene calls are TRBV2 and TRBJ2-1; 7 bases line up with TRBD2. This CDR3 has 14 amino acids. V lost 5 bases and J lost 5; bases outside the gene matches: 6. Germline V gene sequence: CDR1 SNHLY, CDR2 FYNNEI. Here the CDR3 DNA reads TGTGCCAGCAGTACCGGGACTACTAACAATGAGCAGTTCTTC. Amino acid sequence: CASSTGTTNNEQFF. Filled out from reference TRBV2 and TRBJ2-1, the complete variable domain reads EPEVTQTPSHQVTQMGQEVILRCVPISNHLYFYWYRQILGQKVEFLVSFYNNEISEKSEIFDDQFSVERPDGSNFTLKIRSTKLEDSAMYFCASSTGTTNNEQFFGPGTRLTVL.

This clonotype has a count of ten or more. The chain links TRBV7-9 to TRBJ1-2; no clear D gene. In germline, CDR1 is SEHNR, CDR2 FQNEAQ (reference sequence). This CDR3 is built from 13 residues. The V end lost 1 base, the J end lost 6 bases, and 9 bases lay between the germline ends. The CDR3 is CASSLVISDGYTF. The CDR3 DNA is TGTGCCAGCAGCTTAGTCATTTCGGATGGCTACACCTTC.